This TCR beta chain was identified in a study of cytotoxic CD8 clonotypes in ibrutinib-treated CLL. About the research overall: On average, around 100,000 productive rearrangements and about 280,000 productive templates per sample.

Deep sequencing aimed at 1 in 200,000 to 1 in 1 million T cells' resolution. Only in-frame clones appear in the TCRdb table, and some are missing; sequencing was by immunoSEQ multiplex PCR. The sample contains 120,000 to 150,000 clones, 85% to 95% of which appear only once. Notes on the study in general: With treatment, public clonotypes, which were uncommon, either contracted or remained stable.

Remarks on this clone: Its matching antigen is unknown.

The germline V gene has CDR1 ENHRY and CDR2 SYGVKD. This CDR3 is 14 amino acids long. Between the trimmed V and J ends, which lost 9 bases and 6 bases, there was a span of 21 bases. The chain combines TRBV10-3 with TRBJ2-7; D uncertain. The sequence was collected from a human donor with chronic lymphocytic leukemia. The sample in question was PBMCs, obtained after 12 months of ibrutinib treatment. This chain's CDR3 is CAIKASAGNSEQYF. The CDR3 coding sequence is TGTGCCATTAAAGCCTCTGCTGGCAACTCCGAGCAGTACTTC.